This T cell receptor (beta chain) emerged from a study of neurological immune-mediated disorders. This clonotype was observed many times. Its specificity is not known. The germline gives CDR1 SEHNR, CDR2 FQNEAQ (reference sequence). The CDR3 is made up of 15 amino acids. Trimming cost V 2 bases and J 0 bases, with 8 bases left between them. The authors produced cDNA by 5'RACE using 10-nucleotide random UMIs. TCRdb reprocessed the 5' RACE reads via MiXCR and lists one record per CDR3 protein. Seen here are 50,000 to 55,000 distinct CDR3 sequences, around 4% observed once, and the top ten hold roughly 7.1%. 2 million unsorted PBMCs were stored in RNAlater at -80 °C before RNA extraction. General study findings and limits: No CDR3 amino acid sequences were shared by expanded clones across subjects, suggesting private repertoires in all groups.

V is TRBV7-9 and J is TRBJ1-3; D is possibly TRBD1 (5 bases). Sequences were obtained from PBMCs. This TCR was sampled from a man between 60 and 75 years old with multiple sclerosis. Here the CDR3 DNA reads TGTGCCAGCAGCTTACAGGGACTCTCTGGAAACACCATATATTTT. It yields the protein CASSLQGLSGNTIYF.